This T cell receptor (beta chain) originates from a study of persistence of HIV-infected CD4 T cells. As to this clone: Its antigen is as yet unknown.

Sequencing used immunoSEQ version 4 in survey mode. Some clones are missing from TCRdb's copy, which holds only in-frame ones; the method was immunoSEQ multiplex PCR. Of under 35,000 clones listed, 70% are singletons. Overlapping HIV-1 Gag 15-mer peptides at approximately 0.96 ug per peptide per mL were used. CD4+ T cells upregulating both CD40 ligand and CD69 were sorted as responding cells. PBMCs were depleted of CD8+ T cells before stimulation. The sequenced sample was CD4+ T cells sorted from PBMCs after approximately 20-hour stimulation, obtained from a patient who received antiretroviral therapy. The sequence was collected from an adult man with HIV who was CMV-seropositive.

CDR3 coding DNA: TGTGCCAGCAGTTTAGGGGCTAGCGGGGGAATATCAAACAATGAGCAGTTCTTC. Protein: CASSLGASGGISNNEQFF. The chain links TRBV27 to TRBJ2-1; the match to TRBD2 covers 10 bases. Germline V lookup: CDR1 MNHEY, CDR2 SMNVEV (reference sequence). V shed 2 bases, J shed 5 bases, and the junction held 12 bases outside the gene matches. There are 18 residues in the CDR3.